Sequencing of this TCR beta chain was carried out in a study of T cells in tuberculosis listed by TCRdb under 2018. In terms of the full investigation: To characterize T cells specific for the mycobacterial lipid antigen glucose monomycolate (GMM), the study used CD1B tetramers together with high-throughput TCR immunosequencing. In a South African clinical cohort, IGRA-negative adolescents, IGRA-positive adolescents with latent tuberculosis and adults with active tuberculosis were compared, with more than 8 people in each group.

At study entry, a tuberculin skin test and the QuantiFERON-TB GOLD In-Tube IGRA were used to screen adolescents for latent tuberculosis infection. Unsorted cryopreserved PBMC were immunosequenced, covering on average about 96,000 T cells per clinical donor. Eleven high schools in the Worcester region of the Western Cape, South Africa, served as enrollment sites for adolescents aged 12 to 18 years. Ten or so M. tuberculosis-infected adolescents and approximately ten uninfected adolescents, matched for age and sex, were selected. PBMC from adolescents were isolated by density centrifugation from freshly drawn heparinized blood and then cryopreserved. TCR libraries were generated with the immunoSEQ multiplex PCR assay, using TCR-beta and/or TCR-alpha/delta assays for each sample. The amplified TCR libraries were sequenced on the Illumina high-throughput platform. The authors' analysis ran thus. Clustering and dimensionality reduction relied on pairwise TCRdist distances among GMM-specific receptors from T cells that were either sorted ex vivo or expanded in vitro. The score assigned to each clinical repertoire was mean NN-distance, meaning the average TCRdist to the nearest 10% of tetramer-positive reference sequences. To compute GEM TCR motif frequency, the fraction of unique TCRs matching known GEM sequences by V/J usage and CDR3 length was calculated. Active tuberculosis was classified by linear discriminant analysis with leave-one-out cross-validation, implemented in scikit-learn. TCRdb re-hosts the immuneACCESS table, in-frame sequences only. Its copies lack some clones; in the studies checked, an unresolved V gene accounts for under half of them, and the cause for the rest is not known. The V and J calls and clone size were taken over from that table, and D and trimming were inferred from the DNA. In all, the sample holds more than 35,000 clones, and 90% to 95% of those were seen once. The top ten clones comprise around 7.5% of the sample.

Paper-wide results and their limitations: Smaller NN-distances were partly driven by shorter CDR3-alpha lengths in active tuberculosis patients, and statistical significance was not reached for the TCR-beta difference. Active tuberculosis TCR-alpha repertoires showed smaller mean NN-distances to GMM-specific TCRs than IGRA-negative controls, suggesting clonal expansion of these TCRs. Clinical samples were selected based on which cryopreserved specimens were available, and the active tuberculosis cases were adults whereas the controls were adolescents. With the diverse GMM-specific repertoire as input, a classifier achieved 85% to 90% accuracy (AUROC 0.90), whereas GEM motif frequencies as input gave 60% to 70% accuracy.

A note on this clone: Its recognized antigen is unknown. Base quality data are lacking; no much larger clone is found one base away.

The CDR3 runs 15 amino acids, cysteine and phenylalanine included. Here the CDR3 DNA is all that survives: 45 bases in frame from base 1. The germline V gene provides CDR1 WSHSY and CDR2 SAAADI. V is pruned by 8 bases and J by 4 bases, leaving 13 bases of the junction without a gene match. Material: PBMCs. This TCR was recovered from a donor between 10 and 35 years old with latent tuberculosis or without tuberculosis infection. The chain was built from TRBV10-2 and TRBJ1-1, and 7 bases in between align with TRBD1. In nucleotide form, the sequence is TGCGCCAGCGGATCCTCATACAGGGGAATCACTGAAGCTTTCTTT. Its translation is CASGSSYRGITEAFF.